The T cell receptor (beta chain) described here comes from a study of blood T cells in healthy people across ages. This clonotype was seen more than once but under ten times. A second PCR of about 7 to 12 cycles used a sample-barcoded 5' primer and a J-beta primer mix. From the 5' RACE reads, TCRdb called clonotypes with MiXCR, one entry per CDR3 protein. The sample holds about 1,500,000 distinct CDR3 sequences; roughly 40% are singletons and the top ten take 7% to 9%. Germline CDR1 reads SEHNR; CDR2 reads FQNEAQ (reference sequence). This CDR3 has 13 amino acids. J lost 11 bases, V lost 5 bases, and 7 bases had no gene match.

The sample consisted of blood. The receptor's source is a woman younger than 30 in good health. The chain couples TRBV7-9 to TRBJ2-1; 9 bases align to TRBD2. CDR3 sequence reads: CASSRTSDGKQFF. The CDR3 nucleotides are TGTGCCAGCAGCCGGACTAGCGACGGGAAGCAGTTCTTC.